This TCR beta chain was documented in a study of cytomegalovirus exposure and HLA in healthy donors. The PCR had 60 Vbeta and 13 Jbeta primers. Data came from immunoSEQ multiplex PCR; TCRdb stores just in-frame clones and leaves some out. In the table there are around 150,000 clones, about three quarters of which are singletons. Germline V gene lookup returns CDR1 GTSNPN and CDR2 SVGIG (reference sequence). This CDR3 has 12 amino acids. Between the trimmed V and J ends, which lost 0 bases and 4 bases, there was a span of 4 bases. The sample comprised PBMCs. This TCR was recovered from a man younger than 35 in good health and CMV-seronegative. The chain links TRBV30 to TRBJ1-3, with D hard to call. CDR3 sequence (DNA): TGTGCCTGGAGTGTAGCGGGAAACACCATATATTTT. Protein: CAWSVAGNTIYF.